A single sample gave rise to the 10 T cell receptor beta chains below, sequenced in a study. TCRdb re-called the 5' RACE reads with MiXCR, one entry per CDR3 protein. The profile covers roughly 6,100 distinct CDR3 sequences, with approximately 70% appearing a single time and about 3.9% taken by the ten largest. The sequenced material came from memory CD4+ T cells sorted from a lymph node. Subset specified: memory CD4+ T cells, CD4+CD45RO+CD25-. The receptors shown here come from a female donor with breast cancer.

V is TRBV9 and J is TRBJ2-2; D not resolved. V dropped 0 bases and J dropped 3 bases, with 9 bases sitting between them. The CDR3 runs to 15 residues. CDR1 is SGDLS and CDR2 is YYNGEE in the germline V gene. The CDR3 reads CASSVGASYTGELFF. As DNA, the CDR3 is TGTGCCAGCAGCGTAGGTGCCAGTTACACCGGGGAGCTGTTTTTT.

The chain uses TRBV29-1 and TRBJ1-2; 9 bases fit TRBD1. V dropped 6 bases and J dropped 7; count of bases not matched to a gene: 12. Germline V gene data show CDR1 as SQVTM and CDR2 as ANQGSEA. The CDR3 sequence is 14 residues long. CDR3 nucleotide sequence: TGCAGCGTCGGGACAGGGTCCCGCTGGGGTGGCTACACCTTC. Translating gives CSVGTGSRWGGYTF.

This clonotype was seen a few times. This chain links TRBV6-6 with TRBJ2-7; D is uncertain. Germline lookup yields CDR1 MNHNY and CDR2 SVGAGI (reference sequence). The V end was cut by 6 bases, the J end by 3 bases, with 9 bases between. This CDR3 is built from 12 residues. The CDR3 sequence: CASRHADYEQYF. The CDR3 DNA follows: TGTGCCAGCAGGCACGCCGACTACGAGCAGTACTTC.

This clonotype was counted a single time. The chain joins TRBV12-3 or TRBV12-4 to TRBJ2-7; D gene uncertain. The V and J ends lost 2 bases and 3 bases respectively, with 8 bases between them. This CDR3 spans 13 amino acids. CDR3 in DNA: TGTGCCAGCAGTTTAATGGCTGACTACGAGCAGTACTTC. The encoded protein is CASSLMADYEQYF.

The chain is built from TRBV7-2 and TRBJ1-2; TRBD1 aligns across 11 bases. The V gene end was trimmed by 5 bases and the J gene end by 5 bases; junction bases not matched to a gene: 4. The CDR3 length is 14 residues. In germline, CDR1 is SGHTA, CDR2 FQGNSA. Here the CDR3 DNA reads TGTGCCAGCAGCCGTGGACAGGGGGCGTATGGCTACACCTTC. It is translated as CASSRGQGAYGYTF. Drawing the rest from reference TRBV7-2 and TRBJ1-2, the complete variable domain is GAGVSQSPSNKVTEKGKDVELRCDPISGHTALYWYRQSLGQGLEFLIYFQGNSAPDKSGLPSDRFSAERTGGSVSTLTIQRTQQEDSAVYLCASSRGQGAYGYTFGSGTRLTVV.

This clonotype was seen a handful of times. The rearrangement uses TRBV6-5 and TRBJ2-3; D may be TRBD2 (6 bases). This CDR3 is 13 amino acids long. Trimming took off 11 bases at V and 1 base at J, with 13 bases between the two ends. Looked up from germline, CDR1 is MNHEY and CDR2 is SVGAGI. The CDR3 protein is CAVGRSGTDTQYF. The CDR3 DNA follows: TGTGCCGTAGGGAGGTCCGGCACAGATACGCAGTATTTT.

The chain combines TRBV27 with TRBJ2-7; D remains unclear. This CDR3 region has 14 residues. V was shortened by 4 bases and J by 3 bases, with 13 bases between the two germline ends. Germline V lookup: CDR1 MNHEY, CDR2 SMNVEV (reference sequence). The DNA of the CDR3 is TGTGCCAGCAGTTCGGCGGAGCCAGACTACGAGCAGTACTTC. It is translated as CASSSAEPDYEQYF.

This rearrangement joins TRBV12-3 or TRBV12-4 to TRBJ2-1, with D perhaps assigned TRBD1 or TRBD2 (5 bases each). This CDR3 spans 14 amino acids. The V gene lost 6 bases and the J gene lost 11 bases, with 20 bases spanning the gap. CDR3 coding DNA: TGTGCCAGCAGGCCCGGGACGGTTTACAGTAAGCAGTTCTTC. Translated: CASRPGTVYSKQFF.

The rearrangement links TRBV5-1 to TRBJ1-6; no firm D call. Germline V CDR1 and CDR2: SGHRS, YFSETQ. The germline V and J ends were trimmed by 3 bases and 0 bases, with 4 bases remaining between them. This CDR3 spans 14 amino acids. The DNA for the CDR3 is TGCGCCAGCAGCTCCGACTCCTATAATTCACCCCTCCACTTT. As protein: CASSSDSYNSPLHF.

The V call is TRBV7-8, the J call TRBJ2-1; 10 bases map to TRBD2. Germline V gives CDR1 SGHVS, CDR2 FQNEAQ. This CDR3 spans 16 amino acids. The V segment lost 1 base and the J segment 12 bases; nucleotides outside the gene matches: 12. CDR3 DNA: TGTGCCAGCAGCTTAGTCGTACCAGCGGGGGGGCACGGGCAGTTCTTC. Translation: CASSLVVPAGGHGQFF. Looking up the rest from reference TRBV7-8 and TRBJ2-1 gives the full variable domain: GAGVSQSPRYKVAKRGQDVALRCDPISGHVSLFWYQQALGQGPEFLTYFQNEAQLDKSGLPSDRFFAERPEGSVSTLKIQRTQQEDSAVYLCASSLVVPAGGHGQFFGPGTRLTVL.